One and the same sample provided the 28 T cell receptor beta chains below, sequenced in a study of blood T cells in healthy people across ages. The use of a sample-barcoded 5' primer and a J-beta primer mix characterized a second PCR of about 7 to 12 cycles. From the 5' RACE reads, TCRdb called clonotypes with MiXCR, one entry per CDR3 protein. The sample lists approximately 810,000 distinct CDR3 sequences; 29% were seen once. Sequenced: blood. The receptors stem from a woman older than 75 in good health.

Worth noting for this clonotype: One end of the junction varies from germline; a read error may be responsible. This sequence joins TRBV5-5 and TRBJ2-5, with TRBD1 matching 9 bases. Germline V gene sequence: CDR1 SGHKS, CDR2 YYEKEE (reference sequence). The CDR3 is made up of 14 amino acids. The CDR3 here is CASSFKGQGVEQYF. The CDR3, as DNA: TGTGCCAGTAGCTTTAAGGGACAGGGAGTTGAGCAGTACTTC.

The chain couples TRBV7-9 to TRBJ2-7; D call uncertain. From germline, CDR1 is SEHNR and CDR2 FQNEAQ (reference sequence). V lost 4 bases and J lost 3, with 10 bases in between. The CDR3 is 13 residues long. The CDR3 reads CASSYSSRYEQYF. Here the CDR3 DNA reads TGTGCCAGCAGCTACTCGTCCCGCTACGAGCAGTACTTC.

The chain recombines TRBV5-1 with TRBJ1-1, with 8 bases matching TRBD1. CDR3 length: 14 residues. In germline, CDR1 is SGHRS, CDR2 YFSETQ. V was pared by 4 bases and J by 1 base, with 3 bases of the junction left unmatched. CDR3 residues: CASSDGQGNTEAFF. In DNA, the CDR3 is TGCGCCAGCAGCGATGGACAGGGGAACACTGAAGCTTTCTTT.

This clonotype came up many times. The V and J genes are TRBV10-3 and TRBJ1-2; D is perhaps TRBD1 (5 bases). Germline lookup yields CDR1 ENHRY and CDR2 SYGVKD. This CDR3 comprises 16 residues. Trimming stripped 2 bases from V and 4 bases from J, with 17 bases between. CDR3 coding DNA: TGTGCCATCAGTGAGCTGTCTCGGGGGATTATCTATGGCTACACCTTC. Its protein product is CAISELSRGIIYGYTF.

This clonotype was found many times. The chain employs TRBV2 and TRBJ2-4; D is possibly TRBD2 (5 bases). This CDR3 spans 12 amino acids. Germline CDR1 SNHLY, CDR2 FYNNEI. V was cut by 6 bases and J by 6 bases, with 9 bases left in between. The CDR3 spells CASRGVINIQYF. DNA of the CDR3: TGTGCCAGCAGGGGAGTTATAAACATTCAGTACTTC. The full variable domain, in which reference TRBV2 and TRBJ2-4 provide the parts outside the CDR3, is EPEVTQTPSHQVTQMGQEVILRCVPISNHLYFYWYRQILGQKVEFLVSFYNNEISEKSEIFDDQFSVERPDGSNFTLKIRSTKLEDSAMYFCASRGVINIQYFGAGTRLSVL.

The rearrangement uses TRBV28 and TRBJ1-2, with 10 bases that match TRBD1. Germline trimming cut 5 bases from V and 8 bases from J; bases unmatched to any gene: 11. The CDR3 consists of 15 residues. The V gene's germline CDR1 is MDHEN and CDR2 SYDVKM. CDR3 in amino acids: CASSETGTGEEGYTF. In DNA, the CDR3 is TGTGCCAGCAGTGAAACCGGGACAGGGGAGGAGGGCTACACCTTC.

This clonotype appeared a few times. The chain has TRBV21-1 and TRBJ2-3; whether TRBD2, the table's D call, matches the DNA was not checked. TRBV21-1 is listed as a pseudogene. This CDR3 comprises 16 residues. The CDR3 region has the DNA TGTGCCAGCAGCAAAAAGCCCGACGCACCTCCGGATACGCAGTATTTT. This encodes CASSKKPDAPPDTQYF.

The sample holds many counts of this clonotype. The CDR3 nucleotides read TGTGCCAGCAGTTACTCTACAACCCAATACACCTTC. Its protein product is CASSYSTTQYTF. The rearrangement uses TRBV6-2 or TRBV6-3 and TRBJ1-2, with unresolved D. The germline V and J ends were trimmed by 0 bases and 11 bases, with 10 bases remaining between them. CDR1 and CDR2 from the germline V gene are MNHEY and SVGEGT. The CDR3 has 12 amino acids.

In this sample, this clonotype turned up many times. The J gene is TRBJ2-1, the V gene TRBV2, with D unresolved. The CDR3 sequence is 12 residues long. CDR1 is SNHLY and CDR2 is FYNNEI in the germline V gene. V was clipped by 7 bases and J by 8 bases, with 12 bases between them. The CDR3, as DNA: TGTGCCAGCACCGGCCCTTCGTATGAGCAGTTCTTC. Residues: CASTGPSYEQFF.

This chain links TRBV19 with TRBJ2-3; D is possibly TRBD2 (6 bases). Trimming stripped 5 bases from V and 7 bases from J, with 19 bases between. Germline V gene sequence: CDR1 LNHDA, CDR2 SQIVND (reference sequence). The CDR3 contains 15 residues. As DNA, the CDR3 is TGTGCCAGTAGTCCGAGGCCCGGAGGGCTAAATACGCAGTATTTT. Translation gives CASSPRPGGLNTQYF. The full variable domain, completed using reference TRBV19 and TRBJ2-3, is DGGITQSPKYLFRKEGQNVTLSCEQNLNHDAMYWYRQDPGQGLRLIYYSQIVNDFQKGDIAEGYSVSREKKESFPLTVTSAQKNPTAFYLCASSPRPGGLNTQYFGPGTRLTVL.

This clonotype has a handful of counts. V and J are TRBV6-2 or TRBV6-3 and TRBJ1-1, with D possibly matching TRBD1 (6 bases). The germline gives CDR1 MNHEY, CDR2 SVGEGT. With 6 bases removed from V and 2 bases from J, the gap between germline ends came to 10 bases. This CDR3 region has 13 residues. Written as DNA, the CDR3 is TGTGCCAGCAGGACAGGAGATAACACTGAAGCTTTCTTT. Protein product: CASRTGDNTEAFF.

Of note for this clonotype: This may come from a read error, since a much larger clone is one base off. This chain connects TRBV7-2 to TRBJ2-6; D gene unclear. The germline V gene encodes CDR1 SGHTA and CDR2 FQGNSA. The CDR3 is made up of 13 amino acids. Between the trimmed V and J ends, which lost 5 bases and 12 bases, there was a span of 14 bases. CDR3 amino acids: CASSNPGATVLTF. CDR3 DNA: TGTGCCAGCAGCAACCCGGGCGCTACCGTCCTGACTTTC. The full variable domain, completed using reference TRBV7-2 and TRBJ2-6, is GAGVSQSPSNKVTEKGKDVELRCDPISGHTALYWYRQSLGQGLEFLIYFQGNSAPDKSGLPSDRFSAERTGGSVSTLTIQRTQQEDSAVYLCASSNPGATVLTFGAGSRLTVL.

This clonotype occurred a few times. V gene TRBV2 combines with J gene TRBJ1-2; no reliable D call. The CDR3 is 15 residues long. V was clipped by 7 bases and J by 3 bases, with 18 bases between them. Germline values: CDR1 SNHLY, CDR2 FYNNEI. The CDR3 DNA follows: TGTGCCAGCAAACGGGAGACCCTAGAGGACTATGGCTACACCTTC. This codes for CASKRETLEDYGYTF.

The table lists this clonotype with a few counts. A read error may be the cause here, since a much bigger clone is one base away. CDR3 protein: CASSVAGGAGEDFQYF. CDR3 DNA: TGTGCCAGCAGCGTAGCAGGTGGGGCAGGTGAGGACTTTCAGTACTTC. V and J are TRBV9 and TRBJ2-4; D could derive from TRBD1 or TRBD2 (5 bases each). Deletions cut 0 bases from V and 11 bases from J, with 21 bases between. The CDR3 runs to 16 residues. CDR1 is SGDLS, CDR2 YYNGEE, per germline. Full variable domain (outside the CDR3, taken from reference TRBV9 and TRBJ2-4): DSGVTQTPKHLITATGQRVTLRCSPRSGDLSVYWYQQSLDQGLQFLIQYYNGEERAKGNILERFSAQQFPDLHSELNLSSLELGDSALYFCASSVAGGAGEDFQYFGAGTRLSVL.

The rearrangement links TRBV14 to TRBJ1-4, with D tentatively TRBD1 (6 bases). CDR1 is SGHDN and CDR2 is FVKESK in the germline V gene. With 0 bases removed from V and 8 bases from J, the gap between germline ends came to 13 bases. The CDR3 spans 15 residues. The CDR3 sequence is CASSQDQGGTEKLFF. The CDR3 nucleotides read TGTGCCAGCAGCCAAGATCAGGGCGGGACAGAAAAACTGTTTTTT. Together with reference TRBV14 and TRBJ1-4, the CDR3 gives the full variable domain: EAGVTQFPSHSVIEKGQTVTLRCDPISGHDNLYWYRRVMGKEIKFLLHFVKESKQDESGMPNNRFLAERTGGTYSTLKVQPAELEDSGVYFCASSQDQGGTEKLFFGSGTQLSVL.

The V call is TRBV7-9, the J call TRBJ1-1, with 8 bases aligning to TRBD1. Trimming took 5 bases from V and 2 from J; bases not matched to a gene: 7. The CDR3 is made up of 15 amino acids. The germline gives CDR1 SEHNR, CDR2 FQNEAQ (reference sequence). The DNA for the CDR3 is TGTGCCAGCAGCATCCCACAGGGGGTAAACACTGAAGCTTTCTTT. It is translated as CASSIPQGVNTEAFF. The whole variable domain, remainder taken from reference TRBV7-9 and TRBJ1-1, is DTGVSQNPRHKITKRGQNVTFRCDPISEHNRLYWYRQTLGQGPEFLTYFQNEAQLEKSRLLSDRFSAERPKGSFSTLEIQRTEQGDSAMYLCASSIPQGVNTEAFFGQGTRLTVV.

The chain combines TRBV7-3 with TRBJ2-5; 7 bases are shared with TRBD1. Germline values: CDR1 SGHTA, CDR2 FQGTGA. With V trimmed by 2 bases and J by 4 bases, 10 bases remained unmatched. This CDR3 comprises 16 residues. In DNA form, the CDR3 reads TGTGCCAGCAGCTTAGGACCCGGGACAGTCGGAGAGACCCAGTACTTC. Translating gives CASSLGPGTVGETQYF.

This clonotype was recorded a few times. The rearrangement joins TRBV28 to TRBJ2-1; TRBD1 aligns across 9 bases. Germline CDR1 is MDHEN and CDR2 is SYDVKM. J gave up 5 bases and V 6 bases, and 8 bases lay outside the gene matches. The CDR3 totals 15 residues. CDR3 coding DNA: TGTGCCAGCAGAGAGATCGGGACAGGGAACAATGAGCAGTTCTTC. Translation: CASREIGTGNNEQFF.

This clonotype was detected many times. The chain links TRBV20-1 to TRBJ2-3; D ambiguous. Deletions cut 8 bases from V and 0 bases from J, with 15 bases between. CDR3 size: 14 residues. The germline V gene encodes CDR1 DFQATT and CDR2 SNEGSKA (reference sequence). The CDR3 sequence is CSPIFSSSTDTQYF. CDR3 DNA: TGCAGTCCTATATTCAGTTCGAGCACAGATACGCAGTATTTT.

This clonotype was detected many times. The V call is TRBV5-1, the J call TRBJ2-3; D is ambiguous. From germline, CDR1 is SGHRS and CDR2 YFSETQ. Trimming removed 3 bases from V and 0 bases from J, with 11 bases in between. The CDR3 extends over 15 amino acids. As DNA, the CDR3 is TGCGCCAGCAGCTGGTCTGGGCCTAGCACAGATACGCAGTATTTT. Amino acid sequence: CASSWSGPSTDTQYF.

Points on this clonotype: One end of the junction is discordant with germline, which a read error may explain. V is TRBV10-3 and J is TRBJ2-5; TRBD1 aligns across 8 bases. Per the germline V gene, CDR1 is ENHRY and CDR2 is SYGVKD. The CDR3 consists of 14 residues. The CDR3 reads CAIRGQVASETQYF. The CDR3 nucleotides are TGCGCCATCAGGGGACAGGTCGCATCAGAGACCCAGTACTTC.

The chain links TRBV7-2 to TRBJ2-5; perhaps TRBD2 as D (6 bases). The better agreement between TRBJ2-7 and the DNA end casts doubt on the J call. Germline V gene data show CDR1 as SGHTA and CDR2 as FQGNSA. This CDR3 spans 14 amino acids. CDR3 sequence reads: CASSTRGLTYEQYF. DNA of the CDR3: TGTGCCAGCAGCACACGGGGGTTAACCTACGAGCAGTACTTC.

This chain uses TRBV20-1 with TRBJ2-7, with TRBD2 matching 11 bases. The CDR3 spans 17 residues. Germline lookup yields CDR1 DFQATT and CDR2 SNEGSKA (reference sequence). J gave up 1 base and V 3 bases, and 11 bases lay outside the gene matches. The CDR3 bases are TGCAGTGCTAGTGGTACACTAGCGGGAGTAGGTTCCTACGAGCAGTACTTC. Protein product: CSASGTLAGVGSYEQYF.

This rearrangement joins TRBV10-3 to TRBJ2-3; TRBD1 is a possible D gene (5 bases). The length of the CDR3 is 15 residues. V was clipped by 0 bases and J by 8 bases, with 15 bases between them. CDR1 and CDR2 from the germline V gene are ENHRY and SYGVKD. The CDR3 nucleotides are TGTGCCATCAGTGAGTCCCGACAGCAACACGCTACGCAGTATTTT. This codes for CAISESRQQHATQYF.

This clonotype occurred many times. This chain connects TRBV20-1 to TRBJ1-2, with D unresolved. Looked up from germline, CDR1 is DFQATT and CDR2 is SNEGSKA (reference sequence). V was shortened by 5 bases and J by 1 base, with 5 bases between the two germline ends. The CDR3 is made up of 11 amino acids. CDR3 residues: CSADNNYGYTF. CDR3 nucleotide sequence: TGCAGTGCTGACAATAACTATGGCTACACCTTC.

In this sample, this clonotype turned up many times. This chain uses TRBV5-1 with TRBJ2-7, with D perhaps TRBD1 (6 bases). Per germline, CDR1 SGHRS and CDR2 YFSETQ. The CDR3 is 15 amino acids. Between the trimmed V and J ends, which lost 4 bases and 3 bases, there was a span of 17 bases. The CDR3 is CASSRTVRGDYEQYF. The CDR3, as DNA: TGCGCCAGCAGCAGGACAGTCAGGGGCGACTACGAGCAGTACTTC.

This clonotype has just a few counts. This chain links TRBV19 with TRBJ2-5; D remains unclear. V was pared by 10 bases and J by 4 bases, with 1 base between. This CDR3 has 8 amino acids. The germline V gene has CDR1 LNHDA and CDR2 SQIVND (reference sequence). The CDR3 sequence is CAIETQYF. The CDR3 DNA reads TGTGCCATAGAGACCCAGTACTTC.

Only one count was recorded for this clonotype. The gene calls are TRBV6-1 and TRBJ1-2; D call uncertain. V was clipped by 1 base and J by 4 bases, with 13 bases between them. The CDR3 runs to 15 residues. CDR1 and CDR2 from the germline V gene are MNHNS and SASEGT. In DNA form, the CDR3 reads TGTGCCAGCAGTGAAGGTCAGGCGGGTTCCTATGGCTACACCTTC. Translating it yields CASSEGQAGSYGYTF.